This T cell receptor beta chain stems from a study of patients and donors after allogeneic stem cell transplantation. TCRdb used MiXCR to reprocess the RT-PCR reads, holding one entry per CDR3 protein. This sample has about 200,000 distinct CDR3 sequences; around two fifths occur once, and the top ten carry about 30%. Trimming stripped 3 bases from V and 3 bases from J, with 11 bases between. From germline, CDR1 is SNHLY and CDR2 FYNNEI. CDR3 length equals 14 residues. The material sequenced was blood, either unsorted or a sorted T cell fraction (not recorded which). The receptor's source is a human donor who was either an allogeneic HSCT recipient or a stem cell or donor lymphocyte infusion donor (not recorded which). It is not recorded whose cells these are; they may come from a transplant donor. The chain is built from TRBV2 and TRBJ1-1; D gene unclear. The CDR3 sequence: CASSEEFLDTEAFF. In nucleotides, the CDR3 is TGTGCCAGCAGTGAGGAATTTTTGGACACTGAAGCTTTCTTT.